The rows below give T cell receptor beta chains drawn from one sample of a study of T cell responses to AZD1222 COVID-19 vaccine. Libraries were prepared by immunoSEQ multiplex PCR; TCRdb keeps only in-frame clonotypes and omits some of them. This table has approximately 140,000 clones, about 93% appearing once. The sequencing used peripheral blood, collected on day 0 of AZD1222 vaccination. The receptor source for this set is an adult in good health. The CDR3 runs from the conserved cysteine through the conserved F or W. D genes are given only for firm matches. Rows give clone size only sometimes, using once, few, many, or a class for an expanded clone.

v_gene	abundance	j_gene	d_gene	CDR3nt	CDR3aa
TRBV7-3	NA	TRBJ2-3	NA	TGTGCCAGCAGCACCCTGAGCACAGATACGCAGTATTTT	CASSTLSTDTQYF
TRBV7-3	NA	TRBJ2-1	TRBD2	TGTGCCAGCAGCTTAAGGGATAGCGGGAGAGGGTATGAGCAGTTCTTC	CASSLRDSGRGYEQFF
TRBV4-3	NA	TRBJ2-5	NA	TGCGCCAGCAGCCCGAGGGGGAACCCCACGATTATGGAGACCCAGTACTTC	CASSPRGNPTIMETQYF
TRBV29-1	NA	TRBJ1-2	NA	TGCAGCGTTGTAACAGAGAATGGCTACACCTTC	CSVVTENGYTF
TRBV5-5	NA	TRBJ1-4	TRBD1	TGTGCCAGCAGCTTGGGGTTGACAGGGGGCCTCAATGAAAAACTGTTTTTT	CASSLGLTGGLNEKLFF
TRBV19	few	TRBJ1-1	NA	TGTGCCAGTACCGGGAGATCAGGGTTGGTGGCTTTCTTT	CASTGRSGLVAFF
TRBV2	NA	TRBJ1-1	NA	TGTGCCAGCAGTGAAGCAGGAACTGAAGCTTTCTTT	CASSEAGTEAFF
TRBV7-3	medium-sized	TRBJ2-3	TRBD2	TGTGCCAGCAGCTTACTGGGTAGCGGGGGGATCACAGATACGCAGTATTTT	CASSLLGSGGITDTQYF
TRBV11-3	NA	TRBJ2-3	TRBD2	TGTGCCAGCAGCCAGACTAGCGCAGATACGCAGTATTTT	CASSQTSADTQYF
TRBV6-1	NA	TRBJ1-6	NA	TGTGCCAGCAGTGAAAGGGACGGTTCAAGCTCCTATAATTCACCCCTCCACTTT	CASSERDGSSSYNSPLHF
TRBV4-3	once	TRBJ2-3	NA	TGCGCCAGCAGCCCCTCGTACGGACAGGATACGCAGTATTTT	CASSPSYGQDTQYF
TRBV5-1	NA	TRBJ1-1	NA	TGCGCCAGCAGCCCACAGGTGGCCGGGAGCACTGAAGCTTTCTTT	CASSPQVAGSTEAFF
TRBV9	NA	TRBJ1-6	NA	TGTGCCAGCAGCGCAAGACTAAATTCACCCCTCCACTTT	CASSARLNSPLHF
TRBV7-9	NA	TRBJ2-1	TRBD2	TGTGCCAGCAGCTTAGCCGGCGGGGGGCCTTTCGGTGAGCAGTTCTTC	CASSLAGGGPFGEQFF